This TCR beta chain was identified in a study of identical twins. The authors used template switching to add a universal primer site and gave cDNA unique molecular identifiers. TCRdb re-derived calls from the 5' RACE reads in MiXCR, one entry per CDR3 protein. This sample yields approximately 350,000 distinct CDR3 sequences, of which around 12% are seen a single time; around 7.8% belongs to the top ten. The CDR3 has 14 amino acids. The V gene lost 5 bases and the J gene lost 6 bases, with 14 bases spanning the gap. Germline V gene sequence: CDR1 SGHDN, CDR2 FVKESK. This clonotype was detected a few times. Its target is not known. Findings and caveats of the study: In beta out-of-frame sequences, the excess sharing between twins was weaker.

The sample was also reused in another study, on yellow fever vaccine responses in identical twins. This second study says: In identical twins, vaccine T cell responses appeared partly shared and partly individual.

Material for sequencing was CD8+ T cells sorted from blood. The chain links TRBV14 to TRBJ1-5; no clear D. This TCR was sampled from a young woman in good health. CDR3 in DNA: TGTGCCAGCAGCAAATCGAGTTTGGGTCAGCCCCAGCATTTT. Its protein is CASSKSSLGQPQHF.